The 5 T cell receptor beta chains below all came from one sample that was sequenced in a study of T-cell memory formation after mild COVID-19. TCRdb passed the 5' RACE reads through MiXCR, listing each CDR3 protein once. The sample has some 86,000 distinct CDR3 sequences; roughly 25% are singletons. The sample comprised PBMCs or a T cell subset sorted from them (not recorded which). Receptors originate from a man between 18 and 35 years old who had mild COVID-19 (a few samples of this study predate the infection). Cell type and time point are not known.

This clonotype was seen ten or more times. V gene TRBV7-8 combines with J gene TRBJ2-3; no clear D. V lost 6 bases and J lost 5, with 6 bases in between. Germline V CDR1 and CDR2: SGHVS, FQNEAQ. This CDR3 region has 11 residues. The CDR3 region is CASSQGDTQYF. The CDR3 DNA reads TGTGCCAGCAGTCAAGGAGATACGCAGTATTTT.

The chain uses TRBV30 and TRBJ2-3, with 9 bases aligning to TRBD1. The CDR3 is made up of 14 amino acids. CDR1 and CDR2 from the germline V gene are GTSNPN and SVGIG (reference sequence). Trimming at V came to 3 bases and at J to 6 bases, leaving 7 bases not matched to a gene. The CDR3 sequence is CAWRVTGGADTQYF. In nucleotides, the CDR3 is TGTGCCTGGAGGGTGACAGGGGGAGCCGATACGCAGTATTTT.

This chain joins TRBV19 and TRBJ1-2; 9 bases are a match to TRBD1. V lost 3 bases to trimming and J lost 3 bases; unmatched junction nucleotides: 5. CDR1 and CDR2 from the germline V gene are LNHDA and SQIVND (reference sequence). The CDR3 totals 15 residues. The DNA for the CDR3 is TGTGCCAGTAGTATCGGGACAGGGTCCCACTATGGCTACACCTTC. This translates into CASSIGTGSHYGYTF.

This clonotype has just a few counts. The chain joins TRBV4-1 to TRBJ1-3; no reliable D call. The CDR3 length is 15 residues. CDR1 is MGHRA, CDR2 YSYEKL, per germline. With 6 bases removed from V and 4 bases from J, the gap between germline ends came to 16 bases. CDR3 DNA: TGCGCCAGCAGGCCTACGGAAGCTCTCGGAAACACCATATATTTT. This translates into CASRPTEALGNTIYF.

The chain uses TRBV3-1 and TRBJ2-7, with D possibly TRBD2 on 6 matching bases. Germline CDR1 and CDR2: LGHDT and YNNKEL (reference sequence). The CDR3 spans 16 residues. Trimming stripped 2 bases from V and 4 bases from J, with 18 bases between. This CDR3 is CASSQLVGSGGYEQYF. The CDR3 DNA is TGTGCCAGCAGCCAACTCGTTGGTAGCGGAGGTTACGAGCAGTACTTC.